Following are 17 T cell receptor beta chains from one sample sequenced in a study of Graves' ophthalmopathy and Graves' hyperthyroidism. Amplification from RNA transcripts yielded the TCR beta CDR3 regions. RT-PCR with HTBI primers came first, then second-round multiplex PCR. TCRdb reanalysed the multiplex PCR reads using MiXCR and keeps one entry per CDR3 protein. The sample has roughly 700,000 distinct CDR3 sequences; roughly two fifths are singletons. Sequences were obtained from peripheral blood. The receptors here all came from an adult man with Graves' ophthalmopathy.

Many counts were recorded for this clonotype. The V call is TRBV19, the J call TRBJ1-6; 9 nucleotides align to TRBD1. The CDR3 is 14 amino acids. CDR1 is LNHDA and CDR2 is SQIVND in the germline V gene (reference sequence). V shed 4 bases and J 10 bases; nucleotides not matched to a gene: 5. Here the CDR3 DNA reads TGTGCCAGTAGTAACCGGGACAGGGACTCACCCCTCCACTTT. Protein product: CASSNRDRDSPLHF.

The chain uses TRBV5-1 and TRBJ2-3; D call uncertain. Trimming pared 0 bases from V and 5 bases from J, leaving 4 bases between. This CDR3 region has 12 residues. Germline-derived CDR1 and CDR2 are SGHRS and YFSETQ. This chain's CDR3 is CASSLEIDTQYF. DNA of the CDR3: TGCGCCAGCAGCTTGGAGATAGATACGCAGTATTTT.

CDR3 nucleotides: TGTGCCAGCAGTCACAGTCGGGCCTCGAACACTGAAGCTTTCTTT. It encodes CASSHSRASNTEAFF. The V gene is TRBV19, the J gene TRBJ1-1; unclear D gene. Between the trimmed V and J ends, which lost 9 bases and 1 base, there was a span of 18 bases. CDR1 is LNHDA and CDR2 is SQIVND in the germline V gene (reference sequence). The CDR3 runs to 15 residues.

Details on this clonotype: A read error may be the cause here, since a much bigger clone is one base away. The chain carries TRBV20-1 and TRBJ2-5, with D maybe TRBD2 (6 bases). The ends were cut back, 5 bases at V and 1 base at J, with 11 bases in the middle. The CDR3 has 13 amino acids. Germline V CDR1 and CDR2: DFQATT, SNEGSKA (reference sequence). The CDR3 sequence: CSAGGGAQETQYF. For the CDR3, the DNA is TGCAGTGCTGGAGGCGGGGCCCAAGAGACCCAGTACTTC.

The chain carries TRBV7-9 and TRBJ2-2; 9 bases are a match to TRBD1. The trim removed 8 bases at V and 15 bases at J, leaving 10 bases unmatched. The CDR3 contains 12 residues. Germline-derived CDR1 and CDR2 are SEHNR and FQNEAQ (reference sequence). DNA for the CDR3: TGTGCCAGCGCGCCCGGGACAGGGAGGTTGTTTTTT. Amino acid sequence: CASAPGTGRLFF.

V usage is TRBV29-1 and J usage is TRBJ2-3; D might be TRBD2 (5 bases). V lost 0 bases and J 2 bases, leaving 12 bases between the germline ends. Germline CDR1 SQVTM, CDR2 ANQGSEA. The CDR3 is 15 residues long. In DNA, the CDR3 is TGCAGCGTTGAAGATCCTGGCGGGTACACAGATACGCAGTATTTT. It yields the protein CSVEDPGGYTDTQYF.

There are many counts of this clonotype. The chain joins TRBV20-1 to TRBJ2-7; tentative D call: TRBD2 (5 bases). This CDR3 is built from 12 residues. Germline CDR1 DFQATT, CDR2 SNEGSKA (reference sequence). V was shortened by 6 bases and J by 2 bases, with 11 bases between the two germline ends. The DNA for the CDR3 is TGCAGTGCCCGAGGGCGTCCCTACGAGCAGTACTTC. Translating gives CSARGRPYEQYF.

This clonotype occurred many times. The J gene is TRBJ2-7, the V gene TRBV19, with 7 bases fitting TRBD1. Germline loops: CDR1 LNHDA, CDR2 SQIVND (reference sequence). With V trimmed by 1 base and J by 2 bases, 5 bases remained unmatched. CDR3 length equals 15 residues. Here the CDR3 reads CASSIAGTEAYEQYF. Here the CDR3 DNA reads TGTGCCAGTAGTATAGCAGGGACAGAGGCCTACGAGCAGTACTTC. The entire variable domain, with the rest obtained from reference TRBV19 and TRBJ2-7, is as follows: DGGITQSPKYLFRKEGQNVTLSCEQNLNHDAMYWYRQDPGQGLRLIYYSQIVNDFQKGDIAEGYSVSREKKESFPLTVTSAQKNPTAFYLCASSIAGTEAYEQYFGPGTRLTVT.

The chain has TRBV25-1 and TRBJ2-2; the D is unclear. The length of the CDR3 is 14 residues. Deletions cut 7 bases from V and 3 bases from J, with 12 bases between. Germline loops: CDR1 MGHDK, CDR2 SYGVNS. DNA for the CDR3: TGTGCCAGCATGGGGAATATCTACACCGGGGAGCTGTTTTTT. Its protein product is CASMGNIYTGELFF.

The rearrangement uses TRBV25-1 and TRBJ2-7; 8 bases align to TRBD1. Germline lookup yields CDR1 MGHDK and CDR2 SYGVNS. Germline trimming cut 6 bases from V and 2 bases from J; bases unmatched to any gene: 12. This CDR3 spans 16 amino acids. The CDR3 is CASSPDRQGTTYEQYF. DNA for the CDR3: TGTGCCAGCAGCCCCGACCGACAGGGGACCACCTACGAGCAGTACTTC.

The table lists this clonotype with a few counts. The rearrangement joins TRBV12-3 or TRBV12-4 to TRBJ1-5; weak D call: TRBD1 (5 bases). The CDR3 is made up of 16 amino acids. Deletions cut 2 bases from V and 4 bases from J, with 15 bases between. The DNA for the CDR3 is TGTGCCAGCAGTTTAATTGGAGGGGTCGGGAATCAGCCCCAGCATTTT. This codes for CASSLIGGVGNQPQHF.

This clonotype was detected many times. In nucleotides, the CDR3 is TGCAGCGTTAGAAACGGGGAGACCCAGTACTTC. Protein sequence: CSVRNGETQYF. The chain carries TRBV29-1 and TRBJ2-5; D not resolved. Germline loops: CDR1 SQVTM, CDR2 ANQGSEA. The CDR3 runs to 11 residues. Trimming removed 5 bases at V and 5 bases at J, with 9 bases between.

The chain carries TRBV7-9 and TRBJ2-3; 10 nucleotides agree with TRBD1. CDR3 length: 14 amino acids. Germline loops: CDR1 SEHNR, CDR2 FQNEAQ (reference sequence). V gave up 6 bases and J gave up 3 bases; unmatched junction bases: 3. The CDR3 reads CASSRDRGTDTQYF. CDR3 sequence (DNA): TGTGCCAGCAGTCGGGACAGGGGAACAGATACGCAGTATTTT.

The chain has TRBV7-8 and TRBJ1-4; 8 bases line up with TRBD1. Trimming cost V 7 bases and J 4 bases; bases outside gene matches: 8. Germline values: CDR1 SGHVS, CDR2 FQNEAQ. The CDR3 consists of 15 residues. The CDR3: CASIPQGGLNEKLFF. CDR3 sequence (DNA): TGTGCCAGCATCCCACAGGGGGGTCTTAATGAAAAACTGTTTTTT.

This clonotype has a count of ten or more. The rearrangement links TRBV2 to TRBJ1-4; D ambiguous. V shed 8 bases and J shed 2 bases, with 12 bases lying between them. Germline V lookup: CDR1 SNHLY, CDR2 FYNNEI. This CDR3 is 14 amino acids long. CDR3 DNA: TGTGCCAGCGGGGAAGACCTCACTAATGAAAAACTGTTTTTT. This translates into CASGEDLTNEKLFF.

This clonotype was seen more than once but under ten times. V and J are TRBV27 and TRBJ2-7, with D hard to call. Germline V CDR1 and CDR2: MNHEY, SMNVEV (reference sequence). Between the trimmed V and J ends, which lost 0 bases and 6 bases, there was a span of 12 bases. This CDR3 spans 14 amino acids. In DNA form, the CDR3 reads TGTGCCAGCAGTTTATCGGGAACGACGGGCGAGCAGTACTTC. Encoded protein: CASSLSGTTGEQYF.

This clonotype was observed at least ten times. This chain joins TRBV7-2 and TRBJ2-5, with unresolved D. Trimming left V 5 bases short and J 2 bases short, with 12 bases between. Germline V CDR1 and CDR2: SGHTA, FQGNSA. This CDR3 comprises 14 residues. The CDR3 DNA reads as TGTGCCAGCAGCCCCAGTCGTAGTCAAGAGACCCAGTACTTC. It yields the protein CASSPSRSQETQYF.